This T cell receptor beta chain was sequenced during a study of shared clonotypes between healthy human individuals. Study-level points and caveats: In several donors, around 5.5% of naive CD4 clonotypes appeared in common. Among non-shared clonotypes, generation probabilities were lower than among those shared by all four donors. Generally, estimated richness proved larger in naive subsets than it did in memory subsets.

Sequencing was performed with immunoSEQ multiplex PCR; in TCRdb, only in-frame clones are kept and a portion is missing. Here the sample spans some 380,000 clones, around 96% being singletons. Germline V gene data show CDR1 as SSHAT and CDR2 as FNYEAQ (reference sequence). The CDR3 runs 16 residues. Combination of CD45RO+ cells with CCR7-negative CD45RA+ TemRA cells was used for CD8 memory. In regard to this clone: Its antigen remains unknown. At one boundary the junction diverges from the germline segment, which might be a read error.

The specimen was memory CD8+ T cells sorted from blood. This sample's subset: CD45RO+ cells pooled with CCR7-negative TemRA cells. The source is a young man in good health. V is TRBV7-7 and J is TRBJ2-1, with 8 bases identical to TRBD1. The chain's CDR3 is CASSWQGALDYNEQFF. CDR3 nucleotide sequence: TGTGCTAGCAGCTGGCAGGGGGCGTTAGACTACAATGAGCAGTTCTTC.